This T cell receptor (beta chain) emerged from a study of blood T cells in healthy people across ages. Study outcomes and limitations: PBMCs left unsorted prevented a conclusive naive versus antigen-experienced comparison. No one knew whether donors had CMV, which possibly confounded expanded clonotype changes.

This clonotype has a count of ten or more. No antigen is known for it. V was pared by 0 bases and J by 5 bases, with 7 bases between. Germline CDR1 reads MDHEN; CDR2 reads SYDVKM. This CDR3 has 13 amino acids. Sample-barcoded 5' priming and a J-beta primer mix drove a second PCR of roughly 6 to 12 cycles. TCRdb reprocessed the 5' RACE reads with MiXCR, giving one entry per CDR3 protein. The data show 800,000 to 950,000 distinct CDR3 sequences, 29% seen once. This same sample was also part of a study on T cells of mothers and their children. That paper states: At a sensitivity of about 92 clones per million clonotypes, no persistent microchimeric T cell clones appeared.

Source material: blood. This TCR was recovered from a woman in her 40s in good health. The V and J genes are TRBV28 and TRBJ1-2, with D unclear. Here the CDR3 reads CASSLWGGYGYTF. The CDR3 nucleotides read TGTGCCAGCAGTTTATGGGGCGGATATGGCTACACCTTC.